This T cell receptor beta chain was documented in a study of T-cell memory formation after mild COVID-19 (dated by TCRdb to the early 2020s). Regarding the research as a whole: TCR sequence clusters from the two donors were found to be largely donor specific. T-cell clones expanding and contracting after mild COVID-19 in a couple of donors were tracked by longitudinal TCRalpha and TCRbeta repertoire sequencing. The cohort was made up of two young adult volunteers, one female and one male, who were previously healthy. Results the study describes overall, beyond this receptor: Contracting CD4+ clones were located mainly in the CM and EM memory subsets, whereas CD8+ clones were found to be enriched in EMRA. Some responding clones were detected in pre-infection memory, which suggested that pre-existing cross-reactive memory T cells had joined the SARS-CoV-2 response. SARS-CoV-2 specificity was not confirmed for the second-wave clones peaking on day 37. From day 15 to 85, contracting clones showed balanced CD4/CD8 phenotypes, whereas a second wave of clones that expanded from day 15 to 37 leaned towards CD4+. Only a couple of mild cases were covered in the study, and larger cohorts including severe cases with pre-infection samples were considered necessary.

Ficoll-Paque density gradient centrifugation was used to isolate PBMCs. Regarding this clonotype: There is no known antigen for this receptor. No much larger clone exists at a distance of one base, and base qualities are not known.

Reads for this sample came from an Illumina NovaSeq 6000. Using 5'RACE with constant-segment primers, TCRalpha and TCRbeta cDNA libraries were constructed, with sample barcodes and unique molecular identifiers added in the process. Trizol reagent was used to extract RNA from every sample. Library amplification was performed in two PCR steps, and a second sample barcode and Illumina TruSeq adapters were introduced in the second step. Sequencing of the libraries was done on an Illumina NovaSeq, producing 2 x 150 bp paired-end reads. Turning to the authors' computational methods: Demultiplexing of reads and collapsing into UMI-guided consensus sequences were performed with migec v1.2.7. With mixcr v2.1.11, UMI consensuses were aligned to TRA and TRB V and J templates and assembled into clonotypes. Expanded or contracted clonotypes were those called significant by both edgeR and NoisET, with noise models trained on biological replicates. For edgeR calls, the thresholds were a false discovery rate-adjusted p below 0.01 and a log2 fold-change of 1. As an exploratory analysis of dynamics, max-normalized trajectories of the 1000 most abundant clonotypes were examined by PCA with hierarchical clustering. Separately sequenced CD4+ and CD8+ repertoires were used to assign the CD4 or CD8 phenotype of responding clones. TCRdb cleaned the public reads at Q25 with fastp, built clones with MiXCR and kept in-frame beta chains. Each CDR3 protein gets just one entry, which takes the most common genes and DNA from the rows behind it. The V and J calls come from TCRdb's annotation, not from the publication. In all, the sample holds 400,000 to 500,000 distinct CDR3 sequences, and 20% of those were seen once. The top ten clonotypes cover around 9.2% of the sample.

V lost 5 bases and J lost 12 bases; the stretch between them is 19 bases long. Spanning cysteine to phenylalanine, the CDR3 consists of 13 amino acids. Only the CDR3 DNA stays, 39 bases, in frame from base 1. The V and J segments used are TRBV12-3 or TRBV12-4 and TRBJ1-1; TRBD1 is a weak D gene call, 5 bases matching. The TCR was taken from an adult woman who had mild COVID-19 (a few samples of this study predate the infection). The sample titles of this study are shuffled in the database, so cell type and time point are left out; the donor was told from shared clones. Sample: PBMCs or a T cell subset sorted from them (not recorded which). The CDR3 reads CASSKNLGADTFF. The DNA sequence reads TGTGCCAGCAGTAAAAACCTTGGGGCTGACACTTTCTTT.